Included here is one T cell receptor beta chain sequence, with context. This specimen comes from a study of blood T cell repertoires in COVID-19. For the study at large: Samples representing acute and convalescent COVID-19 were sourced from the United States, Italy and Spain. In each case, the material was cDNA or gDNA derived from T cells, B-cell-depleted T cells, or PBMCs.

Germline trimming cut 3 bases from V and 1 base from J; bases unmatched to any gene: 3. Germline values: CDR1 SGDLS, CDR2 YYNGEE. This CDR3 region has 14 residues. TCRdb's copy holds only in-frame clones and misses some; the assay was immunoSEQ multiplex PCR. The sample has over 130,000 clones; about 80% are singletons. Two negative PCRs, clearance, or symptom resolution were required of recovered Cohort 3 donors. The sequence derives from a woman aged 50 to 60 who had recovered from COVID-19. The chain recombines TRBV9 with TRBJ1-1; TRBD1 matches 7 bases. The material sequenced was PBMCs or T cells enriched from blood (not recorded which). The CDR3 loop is CASSARDRNTEAFF. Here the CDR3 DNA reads TGTGCCAGCAGCGCTCGGGACAGGAACACTGAAGCTTTCTTT.